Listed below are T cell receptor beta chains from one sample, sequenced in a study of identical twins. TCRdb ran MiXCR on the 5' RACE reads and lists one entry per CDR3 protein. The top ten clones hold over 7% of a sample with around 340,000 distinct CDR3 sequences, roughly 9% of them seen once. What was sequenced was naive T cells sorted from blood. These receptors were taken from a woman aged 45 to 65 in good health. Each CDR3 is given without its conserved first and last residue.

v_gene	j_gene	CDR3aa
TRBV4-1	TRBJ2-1	ASSLEAHNEQF
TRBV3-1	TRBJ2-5	ASSQTSGLRETQY
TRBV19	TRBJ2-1	ASSTRLEQF
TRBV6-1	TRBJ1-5	ASNLGQGPYSNQPQH
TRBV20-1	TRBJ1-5	SAYRIDQPQH
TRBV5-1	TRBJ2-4	ASSQFSGTGVLAKNIQY
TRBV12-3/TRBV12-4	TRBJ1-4	ASSLSTGGEEKLF
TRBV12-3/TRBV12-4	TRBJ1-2	ASRTGAGYGYT
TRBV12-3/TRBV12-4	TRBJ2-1	ASGGQGLGGNEQF
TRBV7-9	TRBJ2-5	ASSLAGLAGQETQY
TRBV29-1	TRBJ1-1	SGREGRGNTEAF
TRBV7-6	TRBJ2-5	ASSQRTGGYETQY
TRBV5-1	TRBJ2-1	ASRVPAGQYNEQF
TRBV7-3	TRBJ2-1	ASSPSPRLFNEQF
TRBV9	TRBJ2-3	ASSVETGAGFTDTQY
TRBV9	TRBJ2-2	ASSVNTGTGELF
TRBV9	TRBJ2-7	ASSAGTGELDEQY
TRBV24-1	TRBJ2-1	ATSDFLAGTYNEQF
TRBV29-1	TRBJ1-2	SVDFGGLANYGYT
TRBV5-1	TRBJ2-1	ASSLSSQGASNEQF
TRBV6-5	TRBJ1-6	ASREGGSPLH
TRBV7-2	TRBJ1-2	ASSKGRDGYT
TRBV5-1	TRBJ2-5	ASSLARGIEETQY
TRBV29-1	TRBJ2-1	SVSEGGPRPF
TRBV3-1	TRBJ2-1	ASSQAPSGSEQF
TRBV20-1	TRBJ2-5	SAPARRDETQY
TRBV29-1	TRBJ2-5	SSSLGSETQY
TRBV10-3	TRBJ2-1	AIREGLAGGDNEQF
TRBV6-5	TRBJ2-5	ASSYVVWDTFQETQY
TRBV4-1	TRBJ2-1	ASSQEPAGVYNEQF
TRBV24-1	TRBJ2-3	ATSDRLLTTDTQY
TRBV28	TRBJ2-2	ASRGTGDTGELF
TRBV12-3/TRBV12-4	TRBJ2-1	ASRRGGYSYSEQF
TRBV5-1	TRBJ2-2	ASSNDVGGGTGELF
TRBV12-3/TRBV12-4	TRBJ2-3	ASSTPVGGADTQY
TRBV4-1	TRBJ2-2	ASSQVFGELF
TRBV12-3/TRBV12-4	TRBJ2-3	ASSSRRGAGDTDTQY
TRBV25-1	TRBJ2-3	ASTEGTAQY
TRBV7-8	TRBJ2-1	ASSLYRPRDYNEQF
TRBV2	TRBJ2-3	ASSEALTRGSTRTQY
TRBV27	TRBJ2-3	ASSLGPSGNTDTQY
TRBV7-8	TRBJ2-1	ASSLARASGPLTNNEQF
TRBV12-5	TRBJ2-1	ASGPGQPYNEQF
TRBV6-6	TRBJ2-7	ASKGRPYEQY
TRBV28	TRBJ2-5	ASSLTGGKGTQY
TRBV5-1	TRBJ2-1	ASSPGLGENEQF
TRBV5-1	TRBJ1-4	ASSLVGTNEKLF
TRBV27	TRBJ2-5	ASSLSTGIQETQY
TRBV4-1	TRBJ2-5	ASSQDGSGRGETQY
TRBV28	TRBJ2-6	ASSLPGGPGANVLT
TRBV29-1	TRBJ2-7	SVDGGPREQY
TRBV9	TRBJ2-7	ASSFGGDLAYEQY
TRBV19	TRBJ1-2	ASEHGDSLNYGYT
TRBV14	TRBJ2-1	ASSRVPGLATDRF
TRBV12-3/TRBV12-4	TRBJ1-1	ASSWGTANTEAF
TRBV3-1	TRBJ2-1	ASSQERYRGLRQGPRTF
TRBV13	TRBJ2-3	ASSTGRGADTQY
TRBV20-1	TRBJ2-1	SVELASYNEQF
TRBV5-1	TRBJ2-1	ASSLQGTRDNEQF
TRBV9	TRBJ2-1	ASGGASASYNEQF